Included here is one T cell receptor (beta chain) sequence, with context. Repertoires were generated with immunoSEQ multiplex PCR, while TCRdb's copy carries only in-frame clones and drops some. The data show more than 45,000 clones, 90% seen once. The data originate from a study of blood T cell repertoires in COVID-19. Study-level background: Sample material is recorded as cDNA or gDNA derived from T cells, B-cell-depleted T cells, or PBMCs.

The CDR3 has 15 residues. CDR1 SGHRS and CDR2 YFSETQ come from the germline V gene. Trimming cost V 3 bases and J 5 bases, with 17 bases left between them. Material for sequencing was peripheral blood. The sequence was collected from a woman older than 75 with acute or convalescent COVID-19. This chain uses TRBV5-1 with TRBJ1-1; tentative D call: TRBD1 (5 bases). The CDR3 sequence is CASSSADRKETEAFF. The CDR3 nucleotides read TGCGCCAGCAGCTCGGCCGACAGAAAGGAGACTGAAGCTTTCTTT.